One sample yielded the 28 T cell receptor beta chains listed below, sequenced in a study of graft-versus-host responses after intestinal transplantation. For these TCRs, the target antigens are not known. Generated by immunoSEQ multiplex PCR, the TCRdb table keeps only in-frame clones and is missing some. The table has 100,000 to 120,000 clones, 85% to 95% seen once. The starting material was unstimulated CD8+ T cells sorted from spleen or lymph node cells, obtained before intestinal transplant. These receptor sequences come from a human donor who received an intestinal transplant.

A single count supports this clone. The V call is TRBV5-1, the J call TRBJ2-3; D possibly matches TRBD1 or TRBD2 (5 bases each). Germline CDR1 and CDR2: SGHRS and YFSETQ. This CDR3 is 13 amino acids long. Deletions cut 1 base from V and 4 bases from J, with 7 bases between. The CDR3, as DNA: TGCGCCAGCAGCTTGTTGGGGGCAGATACGCAGTATTTT. It specifies CASSLLGADTQYF.

Points on this clone: Germline is not matched at one junction end, which may reflect a read error. This sequence joins TRBV7-7 and TRBJ2-1; 10 bases line up with TRBD2. This CDR3 is built from 15 residues. Germline loops: CDR1 SSHAT, CDR2 FNYEAQ (reference sequence). The CDR3 region is CASSYGLAAYNEQFF. CDR3 sequence (DNA): TGTGCTAGCAGCTATGGACTAGCGGCCTACAATGAGCAGTTCTTC.

The chain recombines TRBV15 with TRBJ1-5, with unresolved D. V lost 0 bases, J lost 4 bases, and 10 bases lay in between. The CDR3 extends over 15 amino acids. The V gene's germline CDR1 is LNHNV and CDR2 YYDKDF (reference sequence). The CDR3 DNA reads TGTGCCACCAGCAGAGACACGGGCGTTAATCAGCCCCAGCATTTT. This gives the protein CATSRDTGVNQPQHF.

The gene calls are TRBV7-9 and TRBJ2-5, with no clear D. V dropped 1 base and J dropped 5 bases, with 14 bases sitting between them. The CDR3 sequence is 15 residues long. Germline V lookup: CDR1 SEHNR, CDR2 FQNEAQ (reference sequence). The CDR3 region is CASSLGPRPQETQYF. CDR3 DNA sequence: TGTGCCAGCAGCTTAGGTCCCCGCCCACAGGAGACCCAGTACTTC.

The chain uses TRBV7-9 and TRBJ2-1, with 9 bases fitting TRBD2. Germline loops: CDR1 SEHNR, CDR2 FQNEAQ (reference sequence). V was pared by 3 bases and J by 8 bases, with 11 bases of the junction left unmatched. The CDR3 extends over 16 amino acids. In DNA, the CDR3 is TGTGCCAGCAGCTTTGGTAGTAGCGGGAGTTTCGATGAGCAGTTCTTC. Translating it yields CASSFGSSGSFDEQFF.

This chain connects TRBV5-1 to TRBJ2-3; D remains unclear. V lost 0 bases and J 2 bases, leaving 4 bases between the germline ends. The V gene's germline CDR1 is SGHRS and CDR2 YFSETQ. The CDR3 has 13 amino acids. In DNA form, the CDR3 reads TGCGCCAGCAGCTTGGAGGACACAGATACGCAGTATTTT. Amino acids: CASSLEDTDTQYF.

V is TRBV5-1 and J is TRBJ2-7; D call uncertain. The CDR3 runs to 13 residues. V was pared by 0 bases and J by 3 bases, with 7 bases between. Germline V gives CDR1 SGHRS, CDR2 YFSETQ. The CDR3 reads CASSLAGSYEQYF. CDR3 bases: TGCGCCAGCAGCTTGGCAGGCAGCTACGAGCAGTACTTC.

This clone was seen once. The V call is TRBV29-1, the J call TRBJ1-2, with a possible D match to TRBD1 (5 bases). The CDR3 spans 13 residues. Trimming shortened V by 3 bases and J by 1 base, and 9 bases separated the two germline ends. Per the germline V gene, CDR1 is SQVTM and CDR2 is ANQGSEA. CDR3 amino acids: CSVDEGINYGYTF. As DNA, the CDR3 is TGCAGCGTTGACGAGGGGATTAACTATGGCTACACCTTC.

The chain carries TRBV6-5 and TRBJ1-2; no definite D call. Germline assignment: CDR1 MNHEY and CDR2 SVGAGI. The CDR3 loop spans 14 amino acids. Trimming took off 3 bases at V and 0 bases at J, with 8 bases between the two ends. The CDR3 protein is CASSYLPANYGYTF. CDR3 DNA sequence: TGTGCCAGCAGTTATCTGCCAGCTAACTATGGCTACACCTTC.

The chain recombines TRBV9 with TRBJ2-7, with 8 bases lining up with TRBD1. V lost 3 bases, J lost 3 bases, and 5 bases stayed unmatched. Looked up from germline, CDR1 is SGDLS and CDR2 is YYNGEE. This CDR3 has 14 amino acids. CDR3 region: CASSDQDRDYEQYF. CDR3 nucleotides: TGTGCCAGCAGCGACCAGGACAGGGACTACGAGCAGTACTTC.

In DNA, the CDR3 is TGTGCCAGCAGCGGTGGAGGGCAGCGCACAGATACGCAGTATTTT. Its protein product is CASSGGGQRTDTQYF. This chain links TRBV5-4 with TRBJ2-3; TRBD2 is a possible D gene (6 bases). The V end lost 4 bases, the J end lost 1 base, and 13 bases lay between the germline ends. The germline CDR1 and CDR2 sequences are SGHNT and YYREEE (reference sequence). The CDR3 is 15 amino acids.

The gene calls are TRBV2 and TRBJ2-5, with D perhaps TRBD2 (6 bases). This CDR3 spans 15 amino acids. Trimming shortened V by 3 bases and J by 5 bases, and 16 bases separated the two germline ends. From germline, CDR1 is SNHLY and CDR2 FYNNEI. The CDR3 is CASSDLLARAETQYF. The CDR3 nucleotides read TGTGCCAGCAGTGACCTACTAGCTAGAGCCGAGACCCAGTACTTC.

The rearrangement uses TRBV5-6 and TRBJ2-7; D is uncertain. V shed 0 bases and J shed 6 bases, with 7 bases lying between them. The CDR3 contains 12 residues. Germline loops: CDR1 SGHDT, CDR2 YYEEEE. The CDR3: CASSLERFEQYF. Written as DNA, the CDR3 is TGTGCCAGCAGCTTGGAACGTTTCGAGCAGTACTTC.

The gene calls are TRBV6-1 and TRBJ2-1, with unresolved D. V was clipped by 4 bases and J by 4 bases, with 2 bases between them. Germline CDR1 is MNHNS and CDR2 is SASEGT. This CDR3 is 11 amino acids long. The CDR3 reads CASSVYNEQFF. For the CDR3, the DNA is TGTGCCAGCAGTGTGTACAATGAGCAGTTCTTC.

This chain joins TRBV9 and TRBJ2-7; 8 positions agree with TRBD2. This CDR3 comprises 15 residues. The V gene end was trimmed by 4 bases and the J gene end by 3 bases; junction bases not matched to a gene: 9. The germline gives CDR1 SGDLS, CDR2 YYNGEE. The CDR3 sequence is CASSPTAGAGYEQYF. The CDR3 nucleotides read TGTGCCAGCAGCCCCACAGCGGGGGCCGGCTACGAGCAGTACTTC.

This sequence joins TRBV2 and TRBJ2-7, with TRBD2 identical over 9 bases. The germline V gene has CDR1 SNHLY and CDR2 FYNNEI. The V segment lost 4 bases and the J segment 6 bases; nucleotides outside the gene matches: 7. The CDR3 has 14 residues. The CDR3, as DNA: TGTGCCAGCAGTGGGCTAGCGGGATCTTTCGAGCAGTACTTC. It yields the protein CASSGLAGSFEQYF.

In nucleotides, the CDR3 is TGTGCCAGCAGAACGGGGCTCCTATACGAGCAGTACTTC. This sequence encodes CASRTGLLYEQYF. The chain combines TRBV27 with TRBJ2-7, with D possibly being TRBD1 or TRBD2 (5 bases each). V shed 6 bases and J shed 4 bases, with 13 bases lying between them. Germline CDR1 reads MNHEY; CDR2 reads SMNVEV (reference sequence). The CDR3 sequence is 13 residues long.

The V call is TRBV7-6, the J call TRBJ2-1; 7 bases are a match to TRBD1. The CDR3 is made up of 14 amino acids. J was trimmed by 3 bases and V by 10 bases; bases with no gene match: 9. CDR1 is SGHVS, CDR2 FNYEAQ, per germline. The CDR3 here is CATSPGQRYNEQFF. The CDR3 DNA reads as TGTGCCACCTCACCGGGACAGCGCTACAATGAGCAGTTCTTC.

This rearrangement joins TRBV18 to TRBJ2-2; no reliable D call. The CDR3 length is 11 residues. Germline CDR1 reads KGHSH; CDR2 reads LQKENI. V dropped 6 bases and J dropped 3 bases, with 2 bases sitting between them. CDR3 amino acids: CASSYTGELFF. The CDR3 DNA reads as TGTGCCAGCTCGTACACCGGGGAGCTGTTTTTT.

V usage is TRBV7-6 and J usage is TRBJ1-4; D is possibly TRBD1 (6 bases). Germline CDR1 SGHVS, CDR2 FNYEAQ. The CDR3 runs to 14 residues. V lost 0 bases and J 9 bases, leaving 11 bases between the germline ends. The CDR3 spells CASSLAGARKKLFF. CDR3 DNA sequence: TGTGCCAGCAGCTTAGCGGGGGCCAGAAAAAAACTGTTTTTT.

CDR3 bases: TGTGCCAGCATCCGGACTAGCGGGATCCATGAGCAGTTCTTC. Translated: CASIRTSGIHEQFF. This sequence joins TRBV6-1 and TRBJ2-1; 12 nucleotides match TRBD2. Trimming cost V 7 bases and J 8 bases; bases outside gene matches: 6. This CDR3 comprises 14 residues. Germline values: CDR1 MNHNS, CDR2 SASEGT.

This sequence joins TRBV19 and TRBJ1-2; D is unresolved. The CDR3 is 13 residues long. In germline, CDR1 is LNHDA, CDR2 SQIVND (reference sequence). Trimming removed 1 base from V and 8 bases from J, with 11 bases in between. The CDR3 DNA follows: TGTGCCAGTAGTATAGGGTCCCCGGGAGGCTACACCTTC. It specifies CASSIGSPGGYTF.

A remark on this clone: The sample contains more than one DNA sequence encoding this CDR3. The chain recombines TRBV7-9 with TRBJ2-7; 7 bases align to TRBD1. Germline CDR1 is SEHNR and CDR2 is FQNEAQ (reference sequence). CDR3 length: 14 residues. After removal of 4 bases from V and 5 bases from J, the junction contained 8 bases not matched to a gene. The CDR3 sequence: CASSWGQGVNEQYF. The CDR3 DNA is TGTGCCAGCAGCTGGGGGCAGGGGGTAAACGAGCAGTACTTC.

This chain uses TRBV6-1 with TRBJ1-5; D is unclear. V dropped 6 bases and J dropped 5 bases, with 5 bases sitting between them. The germline V gene encodes CDR1 MNHNS and CDR2 SASEGT. This CDR3 spans 11 amino acids. The CDR3 DNA reads TGTGCCAGCAGGAGTGATCAGCCCCAGCATTTT. Its translation: CASRSDQPQHF.

This sequence joins TRBV19 and TRBJ2-1, with a tentative D call TRBD2 (6 bases). V lost 3 bases and J 9 bases, leaving 12 bases between the germline ends. The CDR3 is made up of 13 amino acids. Germline CDR1 is LNHDA and CDR2 is SQIVND (reference sequence). DNA of the CDR3: TGTGCCAGTAGTATCGTTGCGGAGGGTGAGCAGTTCTTC. Its translation: CASSIVAEGEQFF.

The chain couples TRBV5-4 to TRBJ1-1; a weak D match, TRBD1 (5 bases). Germline V CDR1 and CDR2: SGHNT, YYREEE (reference sequence). V gave up 0 bases and J gave up 6 bases, with 9 bases separating them. The CDR3 is 13 residues long. The CDR3 is CASSLGRDPEAFF. The DNA for the CDR3 is TGTGCCAGCAGCTTGGGGAGGGACCCTGAAGCTTTCTTT.

J is TRBJ2-3 and V is TRBV2, with 10 bases matching TRBD2. Germline CDR1 is SNHLY and CDR2 is FYNNEI. The CDR3 runs 17 residues. Germline trimming cut 4 bases from V and 1 base from J; bases unmatched to any gene: 8. CDR3 nucleotide sequence: TGTGCCAGCAGTGGGTTAGCGGGAGGTTTGGGCACAGATACGCAGTATTTT. It translates to CASSGLAGGLGTDTQYF.

The J gene is TRBJ2-3, the V gene TRBV29-1; perhaps D is TRBD1 or TRBD2 (5 bases each). The V and J ends lost 7 bases and 1 base respectively, with 12 bases between them. Germline values: CDR1 SQVTM, CDR2 ANQGSEA. This CDR3 region has 13 residues. Written as DNA, the CDR3 is TGCAGCGCCGGGACGGGACGCACAGATACGCAGTATTTT. Protein: CSAGTGRTDTQYF.